The TCR beta chain described here comes from a study of graft-versus-host responses after intestinal transplantation. Study-wide background: Recipients were all induced with anti-thymocyte globulin, then given tacrolimus and steroids for around three years. Broader study findings: Ileal or blood samples showed some GvH clones first, and such clones were also found in recipient marrow. High graft-versus-host to host-versus-graft clonal ratios were seen in allografts of patients with graft-donor T cell macrochimerism.

The count of this clone is one. Its target is unknown. This table comes from immunoSEQ multiplex PCR, and its TCRdb copy is limited to in-frame clones, with some not included. The sample carries about 88,000 clones, 94% recorded once. This CDR3 region has 16 residues. The trim removed 4 bases at V and 9 bases at J, leaving 13 bases unmatched. Germline lookup yields CDR1 GTSNPN and CDR2 SVGIG (reference sequence). This sample comprised unstimulated CD4+ T cells sorted from spleen or lymph node cells, obtained before transplant. This sequence originates from a human donor who was the organ donor for an intestinal transplant. The chain couples TRBV30 to TRBJ1-6, with 9 bases lining up with TRBD1. CDR3 DNA: TGTGCCTGGACCGCCGGGACAGGGATAATAGGTTCACCCCTCCACTTT. This gives the protein CAWTAGTGIIGSPLHF. Using reference TRBV30 and TRBJ1-6 for the parts outside the CDR3, the full variable domain is SQTIHQWPATLVQPVGSPLSLECTVEGTSNPNLYWYRQAAGRGLQLLFYSVGIGQISSEVPQNLSASRPQDRQFILSSKKLLLSDSGFYLCAWTAGTGIIGSPLHFGNGTRLTVT.